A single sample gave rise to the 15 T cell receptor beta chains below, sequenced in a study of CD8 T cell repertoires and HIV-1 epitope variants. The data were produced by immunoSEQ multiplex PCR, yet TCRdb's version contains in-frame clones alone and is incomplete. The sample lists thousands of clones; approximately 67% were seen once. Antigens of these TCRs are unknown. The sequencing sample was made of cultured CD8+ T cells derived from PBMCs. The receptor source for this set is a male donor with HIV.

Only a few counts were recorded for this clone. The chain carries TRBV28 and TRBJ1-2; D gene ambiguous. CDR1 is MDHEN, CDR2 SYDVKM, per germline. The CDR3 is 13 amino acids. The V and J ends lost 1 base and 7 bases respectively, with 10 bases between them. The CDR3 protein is CASSLSGAGGYTF. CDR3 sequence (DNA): TGTGCCAGCAGTTTATCCGGCGCCGGTGGCTACACCTTC.

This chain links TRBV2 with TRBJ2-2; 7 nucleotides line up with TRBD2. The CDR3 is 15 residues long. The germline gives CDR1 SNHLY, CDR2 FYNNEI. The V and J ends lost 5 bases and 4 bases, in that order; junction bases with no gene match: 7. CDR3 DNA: TGTGCCAGCAGTCTCGGACTAGTTCGCACCGGGGAGCTGTTTTTT. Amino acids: CASSLGLVRTGELFF.

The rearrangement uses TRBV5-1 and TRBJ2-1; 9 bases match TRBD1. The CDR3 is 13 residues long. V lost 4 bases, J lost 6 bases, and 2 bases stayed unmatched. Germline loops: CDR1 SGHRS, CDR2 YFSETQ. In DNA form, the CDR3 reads TGCGCCAGCAGCCAGACAGGGGGCAATGAGCAGTTCTTC. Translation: CASSQTGGNEQFF. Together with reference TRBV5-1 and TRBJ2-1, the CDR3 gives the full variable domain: KAGVTQTPRYLIKTRGQQVTLSCSPISGHRSVSWYQQTPGQGLQFLFEYFSETQRNKGNFPGRFSGRQFSNSRSEMNVSTLELGDSALYLCASSQTGGNEQFFGPGTRLTVL.

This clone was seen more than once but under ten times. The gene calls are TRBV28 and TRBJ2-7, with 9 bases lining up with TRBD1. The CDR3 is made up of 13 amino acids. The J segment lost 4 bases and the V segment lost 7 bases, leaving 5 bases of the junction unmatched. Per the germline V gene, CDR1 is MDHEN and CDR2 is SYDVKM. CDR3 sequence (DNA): TGTGCCAGCATCGGGACAGGGAATTACGAGCAGTACTTC. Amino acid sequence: CASIGTGNYEQYF. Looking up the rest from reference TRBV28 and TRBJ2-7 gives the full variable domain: DVKVTQSSRYLVKRTGEKVFLECVQDMDHENMFWYRQDPGLGLRLIYFSYDVKMKEKGDIPEGYSVSREKKERFSLILESASTNQTSMYLCASIGTGNYEQYFGPGTRLTVT.

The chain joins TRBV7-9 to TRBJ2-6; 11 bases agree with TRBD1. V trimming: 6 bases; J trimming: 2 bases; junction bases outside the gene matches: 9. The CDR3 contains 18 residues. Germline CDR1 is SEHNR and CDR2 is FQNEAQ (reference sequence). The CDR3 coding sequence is TGTGCCAGCAGGCCCGGGACAGGGGGAGGCCCTGGGGCCAACGTCCTGACTTTC. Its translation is CASRPGTGGGPGANVLTF.

The CDR3 region has the DNA TGTGCCAGCAGTCTGGGGGTACAGCTTGGCTACACCTTC. It translates to CASSLGVQLGYTF. The V gene is TRBV5-4, the J gene TRBJ1-2, with D maybe TRBD1 (5 bases). The CDR3 loop spans 13 amino acids. In germline, CDR1 is SGHNT, CDR2 YYREEE (reference sequence). Trimming cost V 5 bases and J 7 bases, with 15 bases left between them. Full variable domain (missing parts from reference TRBV5-4 and TRBJ1-2): ETGVTQSPTHLIKTRGQQVTLRCSSQSGHNTVSWYQQALGQGPQFIFQYYREEENGRGNFPPRFSGLQFPNYSSELNVNALELDDSALYLCASSLGVQLGYTFGSGTRLTVV.

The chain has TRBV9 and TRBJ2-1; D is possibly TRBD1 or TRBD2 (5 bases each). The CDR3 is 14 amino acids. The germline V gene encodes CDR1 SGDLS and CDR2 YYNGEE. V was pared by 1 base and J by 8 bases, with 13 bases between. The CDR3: CASSVSGLGDEQFF. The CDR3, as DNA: TGTGCCAGCAGCGTAAGCGGCCTGGGGGATGAGCAGTTCTTC.

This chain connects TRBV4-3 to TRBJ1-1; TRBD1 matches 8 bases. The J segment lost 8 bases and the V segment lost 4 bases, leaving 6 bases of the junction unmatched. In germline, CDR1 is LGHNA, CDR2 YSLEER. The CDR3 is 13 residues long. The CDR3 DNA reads TGCGCCAGCAGCCGTTTACAGGGGGAGGAAGCTTTCTTT. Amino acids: CASSRLQGEEAFF.

The CDR3 sequence: CASSPLPRGTGELFF. DNA for the CDR3: TGCGCCAGCAGCCCCCTTCCTCGGGGGACCGGGGAGCTGTTTTTT. This chain connects TRBV4-3 to TRBJ2-2; D is perhaps TRBD2 (6 bases). V was clipped by 4 bases and J by 5 bases, with 14 bases between them. The germline gives CDR1 LGHNA, CDR2 YSLEER. The CDR3 extends over 15 amino acids.

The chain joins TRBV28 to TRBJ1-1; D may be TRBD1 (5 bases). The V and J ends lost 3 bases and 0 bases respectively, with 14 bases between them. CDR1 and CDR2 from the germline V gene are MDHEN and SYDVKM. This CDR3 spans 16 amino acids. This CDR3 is CASSLIREDLNTEAFF. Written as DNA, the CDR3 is TGTGCCAGCAGTTTGATCAGGGAAGATTTGAACACTGAAGCTTTCTTT. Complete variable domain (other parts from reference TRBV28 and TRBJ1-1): DVKVTQSSRYLVKRTGEKVFLECVQDMDHENMFWYRQDPGLGLRLIYFSYDVKMKEKGDIPEGYSVSREKKERFSLILESASTNQTSMYLCASSLIREDLNTEAFFGQGTRLTVV.

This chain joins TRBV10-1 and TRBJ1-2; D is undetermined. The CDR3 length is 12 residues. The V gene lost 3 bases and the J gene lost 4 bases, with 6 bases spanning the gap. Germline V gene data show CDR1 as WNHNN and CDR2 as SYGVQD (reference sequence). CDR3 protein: CASSDSGYGYTF. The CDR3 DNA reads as TGCGCCAGCAGTGACTCTGGCTATGGCTACACCTTC.

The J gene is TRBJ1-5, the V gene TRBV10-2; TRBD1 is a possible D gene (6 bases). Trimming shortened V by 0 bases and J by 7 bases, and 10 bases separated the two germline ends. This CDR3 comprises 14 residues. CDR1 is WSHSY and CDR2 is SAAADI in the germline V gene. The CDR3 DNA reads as TGCGCCAGCAGTGAGTCGGGGGCACGGCAGCCCCAGCATTTT. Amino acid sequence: CASSESGARQPQHF.

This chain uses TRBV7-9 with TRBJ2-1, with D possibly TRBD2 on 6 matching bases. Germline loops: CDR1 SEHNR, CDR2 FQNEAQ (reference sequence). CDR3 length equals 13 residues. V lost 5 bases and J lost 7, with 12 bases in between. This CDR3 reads CASSHGTENEQFF. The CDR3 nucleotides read TGTGCCAGCAGCCACGGGACTGAGAATGAGCAGTTCTTC.

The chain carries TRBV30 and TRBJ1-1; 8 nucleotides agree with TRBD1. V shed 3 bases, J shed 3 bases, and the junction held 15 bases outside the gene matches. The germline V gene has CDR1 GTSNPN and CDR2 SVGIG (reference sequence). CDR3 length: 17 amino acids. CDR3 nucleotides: TGTGCCTGGAGAGATCCTGGGCCCAGGGGGCGCGACACTGAAGCTTTCTTT. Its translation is CAWRDPGPRGRDTEAFF.

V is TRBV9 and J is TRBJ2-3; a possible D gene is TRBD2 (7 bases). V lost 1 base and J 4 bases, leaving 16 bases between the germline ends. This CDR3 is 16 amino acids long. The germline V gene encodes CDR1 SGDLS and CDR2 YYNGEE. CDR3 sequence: CASSVSSGEGADTQYF. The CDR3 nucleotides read TGTGCCAGCAGCGTATCTAGCGGAGAGGGGGCAGATACGCAGTATTTT.